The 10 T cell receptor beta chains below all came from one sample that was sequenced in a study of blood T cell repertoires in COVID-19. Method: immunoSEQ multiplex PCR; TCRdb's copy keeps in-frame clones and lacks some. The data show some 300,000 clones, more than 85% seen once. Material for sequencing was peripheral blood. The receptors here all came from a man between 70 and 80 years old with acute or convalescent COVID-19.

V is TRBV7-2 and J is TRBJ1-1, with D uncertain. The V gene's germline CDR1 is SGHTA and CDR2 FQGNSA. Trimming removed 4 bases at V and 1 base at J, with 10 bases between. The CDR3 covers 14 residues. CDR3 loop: CASSSRRANTEAFF. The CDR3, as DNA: TGTGCCAGCAGCTCGCGGAGGGCGAACACTGAAGCTTTCTTT.

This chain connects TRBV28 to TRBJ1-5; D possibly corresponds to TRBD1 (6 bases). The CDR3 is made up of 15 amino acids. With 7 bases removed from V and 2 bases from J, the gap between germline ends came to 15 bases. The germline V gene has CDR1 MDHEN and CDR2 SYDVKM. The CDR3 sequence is CASTYGPGGNQPQHF. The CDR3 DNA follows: TGTGCCAGCACCTACGGTCCAGGGGGCAATCAGCCCCAGCATTTT.

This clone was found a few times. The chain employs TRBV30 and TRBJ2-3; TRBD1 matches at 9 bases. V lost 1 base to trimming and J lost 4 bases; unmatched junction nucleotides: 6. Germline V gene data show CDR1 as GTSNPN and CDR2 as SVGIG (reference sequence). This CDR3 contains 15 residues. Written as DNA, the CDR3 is TGTGCCTGGAGTGGGCGGACAGGGGCCCCAGATACGCAGTATTTT. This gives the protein CAWSGRTGAPDTQYF.

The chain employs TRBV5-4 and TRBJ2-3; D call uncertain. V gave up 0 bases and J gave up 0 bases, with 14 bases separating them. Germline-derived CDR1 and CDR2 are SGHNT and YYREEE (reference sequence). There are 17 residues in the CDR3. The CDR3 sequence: CASSLAGSDISTDTQYF. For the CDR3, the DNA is TGTGCCAGCAGCTTGGCCGGGTCGGATATAAGCACAGATACGCAGTATTTT.

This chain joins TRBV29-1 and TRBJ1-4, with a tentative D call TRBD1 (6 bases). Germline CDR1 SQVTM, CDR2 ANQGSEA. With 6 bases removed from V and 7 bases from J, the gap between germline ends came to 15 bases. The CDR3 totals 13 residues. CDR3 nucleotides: TGCAGCGTGATTGGGGGCGTTTCTGAAAAACTGTTTTTT. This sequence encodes CSVIGGVSEKLFF.

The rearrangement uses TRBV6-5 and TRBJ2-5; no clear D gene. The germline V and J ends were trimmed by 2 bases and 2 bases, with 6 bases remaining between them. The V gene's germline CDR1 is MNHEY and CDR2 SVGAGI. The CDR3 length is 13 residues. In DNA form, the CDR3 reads TGTGCCAGCAGTTACAGCGATCAAGAGACCCAGTACTTC. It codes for CASSYSDQETQYF.

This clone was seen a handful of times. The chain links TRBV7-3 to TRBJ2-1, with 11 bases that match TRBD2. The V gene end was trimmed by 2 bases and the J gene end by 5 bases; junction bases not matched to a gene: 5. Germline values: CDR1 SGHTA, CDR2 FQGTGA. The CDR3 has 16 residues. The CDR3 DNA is TGTGCCAGCAGCTTAGATAGCGGGGGGGCGAACAATGAGCAGTTCTTC. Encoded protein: CASSLDSGGANNEQFF.

The CDR3 loop is CASSRGGLQETQYF. In nucleotides, the CDR3 is TGTGCCAGCAGTCGCGGGGGGCTCCAAGAGACCCAGTACTTC. The chain joins TRBV28 to TRBJ2-5; TRBD2 aligns across 8 bases. The V and J ends lost 5 bases and 1 base, in that order; junction bases with no gene match: 3. The CDR3 runs to 14 residues. Germline CDR1 is MDHEN and CDR2 is SYDVKM.

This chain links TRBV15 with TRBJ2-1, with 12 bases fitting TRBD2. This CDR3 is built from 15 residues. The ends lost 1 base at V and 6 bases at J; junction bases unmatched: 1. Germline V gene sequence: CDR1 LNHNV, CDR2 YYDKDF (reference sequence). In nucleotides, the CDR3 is TGTGCCACCAGCAGAGCTAGCGGGAGGGCCAATGAGCAGTTCTTC. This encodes CATSRASGRANEQFF. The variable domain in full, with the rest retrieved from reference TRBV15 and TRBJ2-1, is DAMVIQNPRYQVTQFGKPVTLSCSQTLNHNVMYWYQQKSSQAPKLLFHYYDKDFNNEADTPDNFQSRRPNTSFCFLDIRSPGLGDTAMYLCATSRASGRANEQFFGPGTRLTVL.

The CDR3 DNA follows: TGTGCCAGTAGTCCCTCCATAGGGACAGCTAACTATGGCTACACCTTC. Translated, it gives CASSPSIGTANYGYTF. The chain recombines TRBV19 with TRBJ1-2; 7 nucleotides align to TRBD1. The CDR3 length is 16 residues. Germline V gene data show CDR1 as LNHDA and CDR2 as SQIVND (reference sequence). The J segment lost 0 bases and the V segment lost 5 bases, leaving 9 bases of the junction unmatched.